The 22 T cell receptor beta chains in this list originate from one sample, sequenced in a study of shared clonotypes between healthy human individuals (dated by TCRdb to about 2020). Library generation was performed with the immunoSEQ multiplex PCR assay. TCRdb took over this immuneACCESS table, retaining in-frame rearrangements with V and J assigned. Such tables are incomplete; in checked studies, under half of the missing clones stem from an unresolved V gene, and the remainder is unexplained. The sample contains 2.5 million or so clones, approximately 90% of them found a single time. The ten top clones hold about 0.13% of the sample. Sequencing used naive CD4+ T cells sorted from blood. The cell subset or site label, read with the paper, signifies: CD45RA+ positively selected. These receptors were obtained from a man younger than 35 in good health.

The rearrangement joins TRBV5-1 to TRBJ1-3; D is unresolved. The germline CDR1 and CDR2 sequences are SGHRS and YFSETQ. V shed 0 bases and J shed 0 bases, with 7 bases lying between them. The CDR3 consists of 15 residues. CDR3 in amino acids: CASSLESLSGNTIYF. In DNA form, the CDR3 reads TGCGCCAGCAGCTTGGAATCCCTCTCTGGAAACACCATATATTTT.

The chain has TRBV19 and TRBJ2-5; 9 bases map to TRBD1. With 5 bases clipped from V and 4 bases from J, the junction kept 5 bases outside the gene matches. Germline-derived CDR1 and CDR2 are LNHDA and SQIVND (reference sequence). This CDR3 spans 14 amino acids. CDR3 sequence reads: CASSVTGGAETQYF. The CDR3 region has the DNA TGTGCCAGTAGTGTGACAGGGGGGGCAGAGACCCAGTACTTC.

The DNA for the CDR3 is TGTGCCAGCAGTGCTGAAGGGACAGCCTACGAGCAGTACTTC. Amino acid sequence: CASSAEGTAYEQYF. The chain uses TRBV2 and TRBJ2-7; 7 positions match TRBD1. V lost 4 bases to trimming and J lost 2 bases; unmatched junction nucleotides: 5. Per germline, CDR1 SNHLY and CDR2 FYNNEI. CDR3 length equals 14 residues. Based on the CDR3 plus reference TRBV2 and TRBJ2-7, the full variable domain is EPEVTQTPSHQVTQMGQEVILRCVPISNHLYFYWYRQILGQKVEFLVSFYNNEISEKSEIFDDQFSVERPDGSNFTLKIRSTKLEDSAMYFCASSAEGTAYEQYFGPGTRLTVT.

The chain is built from TRBV10-3 and TRBJ2-7; maybe TRBD2 (5 bases). V was pared by 2 bases and J by 7 bases, with 18 bases between. CDR3 length: 15 amino acids. Germline lookup yields CDR1 ENHRY and CDR2 SYGVKD. The CDR3 region is CAISEVDLWTGEQYF. DNA of the CDR3: TGTGCCATCAGTGAGGTAGACCTATGGACGGGGGAGCAGTACTTC.

V gene TRBV19 combines with J gene TRBJ2-6; D ambiguous. Germline values: CDR1 LNHDA, CDR2 SQIVND (reference sequence). The CDR3 loop spans 13 amino acids. Trimming removed 6 bases from V and 4 bases from J, with 7 bases in between. CDR3 loop: CASSATGANVLTF. The CDR3 DNA is TGTGCCAGTAGCGCGACCGGGGCCAACGTCCTGACTTTC.

V is TRBV9 and J is TRBJ2-4; TRBD2 aligns across 10 bases. Per the germline V gene, CDR1 is SGDLS and CDR2 is YYNGEE. Trimming took 0 bases from V and 5 from J; bases not matched to a gene: 5. The CDR3 sequence is 16 residues long. The CDR3 here is CASSVGSSGSQNIQYF. CDR3 in DNA: TGTGCCAGCAGCGTAGGGTCTAGCGGGAGCCAAAACATTCAGTACTTC. Full variable domain (rest looked up from reference TRBV9 and TRBJ2-4): DSGVTQTPKHLITATGQRVTLRCSPRSGDLSVYWYQQSLDQGLQFLIQYYNGEERAKGNILERFSAQQFPDLHSELNLSSLELGDSALYFCASSVGSSGSQNIQYFGAGTRLSVL.

As for this clone: Other DNA sequences within the sample encode an identical CDR3. J is TRBJ1-2 and V is TRBV28; a possible D gene is TRBD1 (5 bases). The CDR3 has 13 residues. Per the germline V gene, CDR1 is MDHEN and CDR2 is SYDVKM. V was pared by 1 base and J by 8 bases, with 11 bases between. CDR3 nucleotides: TGTGCCAGCAGTTTATTAGGGGCAGGGGGCTACACCTTC. Its translation is CASSLLGAGGYTF.

Points on this clone: Additional DNA sequences in this sample encode the identical CDR3. V usage is TRBV29-1 and J usage is TRBJ2-1; D is undetermined. The CDR3 covers 11 residues. Germline lookup yields CDR1 SQVTM and CDR2 ANQGSEA. V was clipped by 1 base and J by 4 bases, with 2 bases between them. CDR3 residues: CSVEGYNEQFF. The CDR3 DNA reads as TGCAGCGTTGAAGGGTACAATGAGCAGTTCTTC.

The chain combines TRBV5-4 with TRBJ2-1; D remains ambiguous. The CDR3 runs 16 residues. CDR1 is SGHNT, CDR2 YYREEE, per germline (reference sequence). Trimming shortened V by 4 bases and J by 0 bases, and 14 bases separated the two germline ends. In DNA, the CDR3 is TGTGCCAGCAGCGCCCCTGGCGGCCCCTCCTACAATGAGCAGTTCTTC. This translates into CASSAPGGPSYNEQFF.

This rearrangement joins TRBV2 to TRBJ1-4; D is undetermined. Germline V gives CDR1 SNHLY, CDR2 FYNNEI. V lost 10 bases to trimming and J lost 2 bases, with 11 bases between them. CDR3 length: 13 residues. In DNA, the CDR3 is TGTGCCACCCGCCGAGCGACTAATGAAAAACTGTTTTTT. Residues: CATRRATNEKLFF.

The V gene is TRBV7-9, the J gene TRBJ1-2; 7 bases line up with TRBD1. J gave up 7 bases and V 5 bases, and 10 bases lay outside the gene matches. CDR3 size: 14 residues. Germline V gene data show CDR1 as SEHNR and CDR2 as FQNEAQ (reference sequence). The CDR3: CASSRGQNEGGYTF. CDR3 sequence (DNA): TGTGCCAGCAGCCGGGGACAGAATGAGGGTGGCTACACCTTC. The full variable domain, completed using reference TRBV7-9 and TRBJ1-2, is DTGVSQNPRHKITKRGQNVTFRCDPISEHNRLYWYRQTLGQGPEFLTYFQNEAQLEKSRLLSDRFSAERPKGSFSTLEIQRTEQGDSAMYLCASSRGQNEGGYTFGSGTRLTVV.

The chain employs TRBV6-1 and TRBJ1-2; possibly TRBD1 for D (5 bases). Germline V gene sequence: CDR1 MNHNS, CDR2 SASEGT. CDR3 length: 18 residues. V was clipped by 2 bases and J by 1 base, with 20 bases between them. The CDR3 DNA follows: TGTGCCAGCAGTGAAAACTGGGGCGCTTGGGACCTTAACTATGGCTACACCTTC. It specifies CASSENWGAWDLNYGYTF.

The V call is TRBV9, the J call TRBJ2-3; TRBD2 matches at 10 bases. The germline gives CDR1 SGDLS, CDR2 YYNGEE. The CDR3 sequence is 16 residues long. With V trimmed by 2 bases and J by 2 bases, 5 bases remained unmatched. The CDR3 spells CASSVALAGNTDTQYF. DNA for the CDR3: TGTGCCAGCAGCGTCGCACTAGCGGGAAACACAGATACGCAGTATTTT.

In its sample, this clone was seen once. This rearrangement joins TRBV25-1 to TRBJ2-5, with no clear D. V dropped 7 bases and J dropped 5 bases, with 5 bases sitting between them. Looked up from germline, CDR1 is MGHDK and CDR2 is SYGVNS. This CDR3 is 10 amino acids long. CDR3 residues: CASNGETQYF. CDR3 bases: TGTGCCAGCAACGGGGAGACCCAGTACTTC.

The chain combines TRBV5-1 with TRBJ2-2; D is perhaps TRBD2 (6 bases). Trimming pared 3 bases from V and 1 base from J, leaving 13 bases between. CDR1 and CDR2 (germline): SGHRS, YFSETQ. The CDR3 length is 16 residues. In nucleotides, the CDR3 is TGCGCCAGCAGCTCCGGGAGTCCAAAGAACACCGGGGAGCTGTTTTTT. Translating gives CASSSGSPKNTGELFF.

This chain's CDR3 is CASSLVSGVVGEQYF. CDR3 nucleotides: TGTGCCAGCAGCTTAGTATCCGGGGTGGTGGGGGAGCAGTACTTC. The V and J genes are TRBV7-9 and TRBJ2-7; D is perhaps TRBD2 (5 bases). The CDR3 is made up of 15 amino acids. CDR1 is SEHNR, CDR2 FQNEAQ, per germline (reference sequence). The ends were cut back, 1 base at V and 7 bases at J, with 17 bases in the middle.

CDR3 sequence: CASSKLDRASNQPQHF. The DNA of the CDR3 is TGTGCCAGTAGTAAACTGGACAGGGCAAGCAATCAGCCCCAGCATTTT. This chain uses TRBV19 with TRBJ1-5; 8 nucleotides match TRBD1. V shed 4 bases and J 1 base; nucleotides not matched to a gene: 6. From germline, CDR1 is LNHDA and CDR2 SQIVND (reference sequence). The CDR3 sequence is 16 residues long.

The V call is TRBV6-5, the J call TRBJ2-3; D gene ambiguous. CDR3 length: 13 amino acids. The germline gives CDR1 MNHEY, CDR2 SVGAGI. This chain's CDR3 is CAAVAASTDTQYF. The CDR3 DNA reads as TGTGCAGCTGTGGCAGCTAGCACAGATACGCAGTATTTT.

The J gene is TRBJ2-6, the V gene TRBV5-1, with D tentatively TRBD2 (5 bases). The CDR3 totals 16 residues. Looked up from germline, CDR1 is SGHRS and CDR2 is YFSETQ. V gave up 1 base and J gave up 2 bases, with 10 bases separating them. CDR3 in DNA: TGCGCCAGCAGCTTGTCGGGGTTCACTGGGGCCAACGTCCTGACTTTC. Protein: CASSLSGFTGANVLTF.

CDR3: CASSPKVAANTGELFF. In DNA, the CDR3 is TGTGCCAGCAGCCCCAAGGTAGCGGCGAACACCGGGGAGCTGTTTTTT. The chain links TRBV7-2 to TRBJ2-2, with D tentatively TRBD2 (6 bases). Germline CDR1 SGHTA, CDR2 FQGNSA. Trimming removed 5 bases at V and 0 bases at J, with 13 bases between. The CDR3 loop spans 16 amino acids.

The genes are TRBV18 and TRBJ2-2; 9 nucleotides align to TRBD1. V dropped 2 bases and J dropped 5; count of bases not matched to a gene: 3. This CDR3 is 15 amino acids long. Germline V gene sequence: CDR1 KGHSH, CDR2 LQKENI. CDR3 amino acids: CASSPSQGATGELFF. The CDR3 DNA reads TGTGCCAGCTCACCATCACAGGGGGCAACCGGGGAGCTGTTTTTT. The full variable domain, its missing parts supplied by reference TRBV18 and TRBJ2-2, is NAGVMQNPRHLVRRRGQEARLRCSPMKGHSHVYWYRQLPEEGLKFMVYLQKENIIDESGMPKERFSAEFPKEGPSILRIQQVVRGDSAAYFCASSPSQGATGELFFGEGSRLTVL.

For this clone: Distinct nucleotide sequences in the sample also encode this CDR3. The chain combines TRBV29-1 with TRBJ2-3; 7 nucleotides agree with TRBD2. Trimming at V came to 6 bases and at J to 5 bases, leaving 2 bases not matched to a gene. The CDR3 sequence is 11 residues long. Germline V gene sequence: CDR1 SQVTM, CDR2 ANQGSEA. DNA for the CDR3: TGCAGCGTGGGGGGGGGAGATACGCAGTATTTT. Translated: CSVGGGDTQYF.